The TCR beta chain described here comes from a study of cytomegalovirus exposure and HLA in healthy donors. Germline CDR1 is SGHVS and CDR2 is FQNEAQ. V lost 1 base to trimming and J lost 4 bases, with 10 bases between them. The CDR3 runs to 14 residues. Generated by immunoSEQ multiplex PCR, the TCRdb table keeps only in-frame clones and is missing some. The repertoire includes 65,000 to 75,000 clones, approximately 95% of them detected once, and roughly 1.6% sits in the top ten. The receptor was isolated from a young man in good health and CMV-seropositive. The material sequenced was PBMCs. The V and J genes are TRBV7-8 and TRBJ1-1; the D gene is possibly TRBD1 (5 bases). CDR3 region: CASSLGAGGTEAFF. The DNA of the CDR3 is TGTGCCAGCAGCTTAGGGGCGGGGGGCACTGAAGCTTTCTTT. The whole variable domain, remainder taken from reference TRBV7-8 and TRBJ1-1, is GAGVSQSPRYKVAKRGQDVALRCDPISGHVSLFWYQQALGQGPEFLTYFQNEAQLDKSGLPSDRFFAERPEGSVSTLKIQRTQQEDSAVYLCASSLGAGGTEAFFGQGTRLTVV.